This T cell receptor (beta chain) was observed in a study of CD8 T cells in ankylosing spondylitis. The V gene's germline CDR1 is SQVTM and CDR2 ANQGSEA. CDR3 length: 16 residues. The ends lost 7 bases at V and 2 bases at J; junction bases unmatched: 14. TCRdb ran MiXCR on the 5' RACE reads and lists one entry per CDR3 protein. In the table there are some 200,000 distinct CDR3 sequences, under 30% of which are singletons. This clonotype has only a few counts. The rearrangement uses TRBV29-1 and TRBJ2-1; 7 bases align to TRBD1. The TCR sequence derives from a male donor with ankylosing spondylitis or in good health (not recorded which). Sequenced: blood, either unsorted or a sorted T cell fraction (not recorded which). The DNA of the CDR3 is TGCAGCGCCCACGGAGAAAAAGGGGGCCCCTACAATGAGCAGTTCTTC. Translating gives CSAHGEKGGPYNEQFF.